A single sample gave rise to the 19 T cell receptor beta chains below, sequenced in a study of cytomegalovirus exposure and HLA in healthy donors. Primers included in the PCR were 60 Vbeta and 13 Jbeta primers. Clones were sequenced by immunoSEQ multiplex PCR, and TCRdb holds only the in-frame ones, with some missing. This table has 150,000 to 200,000 clones, around 74% appearing once. The sequenced sample consisted of PBMCs. These receptors were collected from a female donor in good health and CMV-seronegative.

This clone was recorded a few times. The rearrangement links TRBV7-2 to TRBJ1-3, with a possible D match to TRBD1 (6 bases). Germline-derived CDR1 and CDR2 are SGHTA and FQGNSA. V lost 3 bases, J lost 2 bases, and 14 bases lay in between. The CDR3 loop spans 16 amino acids. DNA for the CDR3: TGTGCCAGCAGCTTCCCAGACAGGTTTACTGGAAACACCATATATTTT. Amino acid sequence: CASSFPDRFTGNTIYF.

The rearrangement uses TRBV13 and TRBJ1-1, with TRBD1 matching over 9 bases. With V trimmed by 1 base and J by 8 bases, 5 bases remained unmatched. CDR3 length: 14 amino acids. The germline gives CDR1 PRHDT, CDR2 FYEKMQ (reference sequence). This chain's CDR3 is CASSLVTGGGEAFF. CDR3 bases: TGTGCCAGCAGCTTAGTCACAGGGGGCGGGGAAGCTTTCTTT.

This sequence joins TRBV28 and TRBJ2-7; D may be TRBD2 (7 bases). Germline V lookup: CDR1 MDHEN, CDR2 SYDVKM. CDR3 length: 15 amino acids. V lost 4 bases and J 5 bases, leaving 18 bases between the germline ends. The CDR3, as DNA: TGTGCCAGCAGTTCCTCCGGGGGGCCTAGAAACGAGCAGTACTTC. Protein sequence: CASSSSGGPRNEQYF.

The V and J genes are TRBV7-9 and TRBJ2-7; 14 bases match TRBD2. The CDR3 runs 15 residues. Germline V gene lookup returns CDR1 SEHNR and CDR2 FQNEAQ (reference sequence). Trimming cost V 7 bases and J 5 bases; bases outside gene matches: 7. CDR3 sequence reads: CASTMGLAGVNEQYF. The DNA of the CDR3 is TGTGCCAGCACCATGGGACTAGCGGGAGTAAACGAGCAGTACTTC.

V is TRBV19 and J is TRBJ1-5; 8 positions agree with TRBD1. The CDR3 extends over 16 amino acids. J lost 7 bases, V lost 4 bases, and 12 bases had no gene match. CDR1 and CDR2 (germline): LNHDA, SQIVND (reference sequence). CDR3 protein: CASSTRAGGANQPQHF. CDR3 nucleotide sequence: TGTGCCAGTAGTACCAGGGCAGGGGGCGCGAACCAGCCCCAGCATTTT.

The chain links TRBV4-1 to TRBJ2-4; 8 nucleotides agree with TRBD2. Germline V gene lookup returns CDR1 MGHRA and CDR2 YSYEKL. The CDR3 runs to 16 residues. J lost 9 bases, V lost 0 bases, and 10 bases had no gene match. The CDR3 sequence: CASSQEGRGTRSIQYF. CDR3 in DNA: TGCGCCAGCAGCCAAGAAGGCCGGGGGACTAGGAGCATTCAGTACTTC.

This clone was seen a single time. V is TRBV10-3 and J is TRBJ2-7; the D is unclear. V lost 4 bases to trimming and J lost 0 bases, with 10 bases between them. CDR3 length equals 14 residues. Germline assignment: CDR1 ENHRY and CDR2 SYGVKD. The CDR3 bases are TGTGCCATCAGTGGAGAGACTGTCTCCTACGAGCAGTACTTC. Residues: CAISGETVSYEQYF.

The rearrangement uses TRBV9 and TRBJ1-1; D not resolved. This CDR3 has 15 amino acids. Germline loops: CDR1 SGDLS, CDR2 YYNGEE. Trimming took off 0 bases at V and 5 bases at J, with 14 bases between the two ends. This CDR3 reads CASSVVEQLGTEAFF. DNA for the CDR3: TGTGCCAGCAGCGTAGTTGAACAACTAGGGACTGAAGCTTTCTTT. The full variable domain, rest sourced from reference TRBV9 and TRBJ1-1, is DSGVTQTPKHLITATGQRVTLRCSPRSGDLSVYWYQQSLDQGLQFLIQYYNGEERAKGNILERFSAQQFPDLHSELNLSSLELGDSALYFCASSVVEQLGTEAFFGQGTRLTVV.

The rearrangement uses TRBV6-5 and TRBJ2-1; no reliable D call. V lost 2 bases, J lost 4 bases, and 6 bases lay in between. Germline V CDR1 and CDR2: MNHEY, SVGAGI. The length of the CDR3 is 13 residues. CDR3 loop: CASSYEAYNEQFF. DNA of the CDR3: TGTGCCAGCAGTTACGAGGCTTACAATGAGCAGTTCTTC.

The chain recombines TRBV7-2 with TRBJ2-1, with a possible D match to TRBD2 (5 bases). CDR3 length: 16 residues. Trimming pared 4 bases from V and 8 bases from J, leaving 21 bases between. CDR1 and CDR2 (germline): SGHTA, FQGNSA. As DNA, the CDR3 is TGTGCCAGCAGCTCAACCCGAGGGCCCTTAGGTTATGAGCAGTTCTTC. It specifies CASSSTRGPLGYEQFF.

A few counts support this clone. The chain is built from TRBV27 and TRBJ2-7, with 14 bases lining up with TRBD2. The CDR3 covers 16 residues. Germline CDR1 MNHEY, CDR2 SMNVEV (reference sequence). With 5 bases clipped from V and 4 bases from J, the junction kept 7 bases outside the gene matches. The CDR3 reads CASSPRLAGGPYEQYF. The CDR3 nucleotides read TGTGCCAGCAGTCCCAGACTAGCGGGGGGGCCTTACGAGCAGTACTTC.

The V gene is TRBV5-6, the J gene TRBJ1-2; D is unclear. The CDR3 is 13 residues long. The germline gives CDR1 SGHDT, CDR2 YYEEEE. The V end lost 4 bases, the J end lost 0 bases, and 7 bases lay between the germline ends. CDR3 sequence (DNA): TGTGCCAGCAGCGAAGGAGCTAACTATGGCTACACCTTC. This codes for CASSEGANYGYTF.

This clone was picked up a small number of times. V usage is TRBV18 and J usage is TRBJ2-2, with D possibly being TRBD1 (6 bases). The V gene lost 2 bases and the J gene lost 6 bases, with 16 bases spanning the gap. This CDR3 has 16 residues. Germline CDR1 and CDR2: KGHSH and LQKENI. The CDR3 DNA is TGTGCCAGCTCACCAACGGTAACAGGGAAGGCCGGGGAGCTGTTTTTT. It codes for CASSPTVTGKAGELFF.

The V call is TRBV4-1, the J call TRBJ1-4; a weak D match, TRBD1 (6 bases). Trimming shortened V by 3 bases and J by 0 bases, and 17 bases separated the two germline ends. Per germline, CDR1 MGHRA and CDR2 YSYEKL. The CDR3 runs to 18 residues. The CDR3, as DNA: TGCGCCAGCAGCCAGGTTGGACAGTTTTTGGCAACTAATGAAAAACTGTTTTTT. This encodes CASSQVGQFLATNEKLFF.

The CDR3 region is CASLNGRLRQPQHF. The CDR3 region has the DNA TGTGCCAGCCTTAACGGGAGATTAAGACAGCCCCAGCATTTT. The chain has TRBV28 and TRBJ1-5; unclear D gene. Trimming cost V 8 bases and J 7 bases, with 18 bases left between them. The germline V gene has CDR1 MDHEN and CDR2 SYDVKM. The CDR3 runs 14 residues.

V gene TRBV18 combines with J gene TRBJ2-7; D is possibly TRBD1 (6 bases). This CDR3 contains 16 residues. The germline CDR1 and CDR2 sequences are KGHSH and LQKENI. V shed 4 bases and J shed 2 bases, with 18 bases lying between them. CDR3 coding DNA: TGTGCCAGCTCACTACTCTCGGACAGCTTTACCTACGAGCAGTACTTC. Its protein product is CASSLLSDSFTYEQYF.

CDR3 coding DNA: TGTGCCAGCAGAGGACAGCTTGGCACTGAAGCTTTCTTT. Translated: CASRGQLGTEAFF. The gene calls are TRBV6-5 and TRBJ1-1; TRBD1 is a possible D gene (6 bases). The CDR3 is made up of 13 amino acids. Germline V gene lookup returns CDR1 MNHEY and CDR2 SVGAGI. The V end was cut by 6 bases, the J end by 4 bases, with 12 bases between.

V usage is TRBV30 and J usage is TRBJ1-1, with D perhaps matching TRBD1 (5 bases). CDR1 GTSNPN and CDR2 SVGIG come from the germline V gene (reference sequence). There are 11 residues in the CDR3. V shed 2 bases and J shed 9 bases, with 10 bases lying between them. In nucleotides, the CDR3 is TGTGCCTGGAGTATCGGGGGACAAGCTTTCTTT. As protein: CAWSIGGQAFF.

The chain links TRBV6-4 to TRBJ2-3, with 7 bases that match TRBD2. Per germline, CDR1 MRHNA and CDR2 SNTAGT. V lost 1 base and J lost 2; bases outside the gene matches: 9. This CDR3 has 17 amino acids. The CDR3 region has the DNA TGTGCCAGCAGTGACTGGGGAGGGACTGAATACACAGATACGCAGTATTTT. It specifies CASSDWGGTEYTDTQYF.